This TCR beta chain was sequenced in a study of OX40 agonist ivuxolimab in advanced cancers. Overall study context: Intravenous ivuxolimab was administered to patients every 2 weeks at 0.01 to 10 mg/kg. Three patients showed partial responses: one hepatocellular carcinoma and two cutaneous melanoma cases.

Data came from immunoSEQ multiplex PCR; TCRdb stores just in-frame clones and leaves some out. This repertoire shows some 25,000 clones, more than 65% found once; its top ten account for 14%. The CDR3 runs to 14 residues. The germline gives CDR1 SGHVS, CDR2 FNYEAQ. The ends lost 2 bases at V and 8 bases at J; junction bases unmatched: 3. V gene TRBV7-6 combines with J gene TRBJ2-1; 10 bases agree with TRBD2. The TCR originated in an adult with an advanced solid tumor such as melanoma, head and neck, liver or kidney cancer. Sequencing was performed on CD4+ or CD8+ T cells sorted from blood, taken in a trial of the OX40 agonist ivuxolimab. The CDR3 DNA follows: TGTGCCAGCAGCTTAACTAGCGGGGTACATGAGCAGTTCTTC. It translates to CASSLTSGVHEQFF.